These T cell receptor beta chains were read from a single sample in a study of shared clonotypes between healthy human individuals. Sequencing used immunoSEQ multiplex PCR; TCRdb keeps in-frame clones, though not all of them. Among roughly 2.2 million clones listed, 85% to 95% were seen once. Specimen: naive CD4+ T cells from PBMCs. The receptors stem from a man aged 18 to 29 in good health. Some clones in this sample may be carry-over from other donors' samples. The CDR3 runs from the conserved cysteine through the conserved F or W. A D gene is named only where the DNA matches it firmly. Clone sizes are given selectively: once, few, many, or a class where the clone is expanded.

D	size	V	J	CDR3	DNA
NA	NA	TRBV19	TRBJ1-5	CASKDTSSNQPQHF	TGTGCCAGTAAGGACACGTCGAGCAATCAGCCCCAGCATTTT
NA	NA	TRBV19	TRBJ1-5	CASSMPLGQPQHF	TGTGCCAGTAGTATGCCCCTGGGTCAGCCCCAGCATTTT
TRBD1	NA	TRBV11-3	TRBJ2-2	CASSPMGQGRFGELFF	TGTGCCAGCAGCCCAATGGGACAGGGAAGGTTCGGGGAGCTGTTTTTT
NA	NA	TRBV6-1	TRBJ1-2	CASKRTDDNNYGYTF	TGTGCCAGCAAAAGGACAGACGATAATAACTATGGCTACACCTTC
TRBD2	NA	TRBV7-8	TRBJ2-7	CASSLPPRLAGVPEQYF	TGTGCCAGCAGCTTACCCCCCCGGCTAGCGGGAGTACCCGAGCAGTACTTC
TRBD1	NA	TRBV28	TRBJ2-7	CASTSSGTGGPYEQYF	TGTGCCAGCACCAGCAGCGGGACAGGGGGCCCCTACGAGCAGTACTTC
TRBD2	NA	TRBV4-3	TRBJ2-4	CASSQGPPALAGDGKNIQYF	TGCGCCAGCAGCCAAGGCCCACCTGCATTAGCGGGAGATGGCAAAAACATTCAGTACTTC
NA	NA	TRBV12-5	TRBJ2-5	CASIPTGGLQETQYF	TGTGCTAGCATACCTACAGGTGGACTCCAAGAGACCCAGTACTTC
NA	NA	TRBV4-3	TRBJ1-2	CASSQDLQDRRSGYTF	TGCGCCAGCAGCCAAGATCTGCAAGACAGACGTAGTGGCTACACCTTC
NA	NA	TRBV4-1	TRBJ2-1	CASSQPALSRKYNEQFF	TGCGCCAGCAGCCAACCCGCCCTGAGCAGGAAATACAATGAGCAGTTCTTC
TRBD1	NA	TRBV30	TRBJ1-2	CAWEGENLTGVKLYGYTF	TGTGCCTGGGAGGGGGAGAACCTGACAGGGGTAAAACTGTATGGCTACACCTTC
NA	NA	TRBV21-1	TRBJ2-2	CASSKDPPRAKNTGELFF	TGTGCCAGCAGCAAGGACCCCCCCAGGGCCAAGAACACCGGGGAGCTGTTTTTT
NA	NA	TRBV5-1	TRBJ1-4	CASSSGTGINEKLFF	TGCGCCAGCAGCTCAGGGACGGGGATTAATGAAAAACTGTTTTTT
NA	NA	TRBV11-3	TRBJ2-7	CASSPRPTPSRRQLYEQYF	TGTGCCAGCAGCCCCAGACCCACCCCATCCCGAAGACAGCTTTACGAGCAGTACTTC
NA	once	TRBV7-9	TRBJ2-7	CASRARDSYEQYF	TGTGCCAGCAGGGCCCGGGACTCCTACGAGCAGTACTTC
NA	NA	TRBV28	TRBJ1-1	CASSLVRTGTPNTEAFF	TGTGCCAGCAGTCTAGTGAGGACCGGGACACCGAACACTGAAGCTTTCTTT
TRBD2	NA	TRBV5-1	TRBJ2-7	CASSPGGTGIYEQYF	TGCGCCAGCAGCCCGGGGGGGACGGGTATTTACGAGCAGTACTTC
NA	few	TRBV6-1	TRBJ1-3	CASSEMATSGNTIYF	TGTGCCAGCAGTGAAATGGCTACCTCTGGAAACACCATATATTTT
TRBD2	NA	TRBV7-3	TRBJ2-1	CASSLFPSGSINEQFF	TGTGCCAGCAGCTTATTCCCTAGCGGGAGCATCAATGAGCAGTTCTTC
TRBD1	NA	TRBV18	TRBJ2-4	CASSPPDRAGNIQYF	TGTGCCAGCTCACCACCGGACAGGGCCGGGAACATTCAGTACTTC
TRBD2	NA	TRBV13	TRBJ2-5	CASSARTSGLQETQYF	TGTGCCAGCAGCGCCCGGACTAGCGGATTACAAGAGACCCAGTACTTC
NA	NA	TRBV2	TRBJ2-5	CASTQGYETQYF	TGTGCCAGCACGCAGGGTTATGAGACCCAGTACTTC
NA	once	TRBV28	TRBJ1-2	CASREHDDILNYGYTF	TGTGCCAGCAGGGAACACGATGACATTCTTAACTATGGCTACACCTTC
TRBD2	once	TRBV7-3	TRBJ2-7	CASSLAGGYEQYF	TGTGCCAGCAGCTTGGCGGGAGGCTACGAGCAGTACTTC
NA	NA	TRBV6-1	TRBJ2-3	CASSEVGGLTDTQYF	TGTGCCAGCAGTGAAGTTGGCGGCCTCACAGATACGCAGTATTTT
TRBD2	NA	TRBV10-3	TRBJ2-3	CAISRITSGSVSDTQYF	TGTGCCATCAGTCGTATAACTAGCGGGAGTGTCTCAGATACGCAGTATTTT
NA	NA	TRBV6-1	TRBJ1-1	CASPGQGRGTEAFF	TGTGCCAGCCCCGGGCAGGGGCGAGGAACTGAAGCTTTCTTT
NA	NA	TRBV4-2	TRBJ2-7	CASSQGADPYEQYF	TGTGCCAGCAGCCAAGGGGCTGATCCCTACGAGCAGTACTTC
NA	few	TRBV30	TRBJ1-5	CAWRLGNNQPQHF	TGTGCCTGGAGATTGGGGAACAATCAGCCCCAGCATTTT
TRBD2	NA	TRBV7-9	TRBJ2-3	CASSSGTSGSVDTQYF	TGTGCCAGCAGCTCCGGGACTAGCGGGAGTGTGGATACGCAGTATTTT
TRBD1	NA	TRBV6-5	TRBJ2-7	CASISPQGSPYEQYF	TGTGCCAGCATATCCCCACAGGGGTCCCCCTACGAGCAGTACTTC
NA	NA	TRBV18	TRBJ2-3	CASSLPGREDTQYF	TGTGCCAGCTCACTCCCCGGCAGGGAAGATACGCAGTATTTT
TRBD2	NA	TRBV7-3	TRBJ2-1	CASSLRLASYNEQFF	TGTGCCAGCAGCTTGCGACTAGCCTCCTACAATGAGCAGTTCTTC
NA	once	TRBV5-1	TRBJ2-7	CASSLATSAPGRPPYEQYF	TGCGCCAGCAGCTTGGCCACGAGTGCCCCAGGGCGACCCCCCTACGAGCAGTACTTC
NA	NA	TRBV28	TRBJ2-5	CASSDWGLYQETQYF	TGTGCCAGCAGCGACTGGGGGTTGTACCAAGAGACCCAGTACTTC
TRBD1	NA	TRBV5-6	TRBJ2-7	CASSYIGTASYEQYF	TGTGCCAGCAGCTATATAGGGACAGCCTCCTACGAGCAGTACTTC
NA	NA	TRBV15	TRBJ1-5	CATSRANQPQHF	TGTGCCACCAGCAGAGCCAATCAGCCCCAGCATTTT
NA	once	TRBV5-6	TRBJ2-3	CASSPDSTDTQYF	TGTGCCAGCAGCCCCGACAGCACAGATACGCAGTATTTT
NA	once	TRBV10-3	TRBJ1-5	CAISGSADSNQPQHF	TGTGCCATCAGTGGGTCCGCCGATAGCAATCAGCCCCAGCATTTT